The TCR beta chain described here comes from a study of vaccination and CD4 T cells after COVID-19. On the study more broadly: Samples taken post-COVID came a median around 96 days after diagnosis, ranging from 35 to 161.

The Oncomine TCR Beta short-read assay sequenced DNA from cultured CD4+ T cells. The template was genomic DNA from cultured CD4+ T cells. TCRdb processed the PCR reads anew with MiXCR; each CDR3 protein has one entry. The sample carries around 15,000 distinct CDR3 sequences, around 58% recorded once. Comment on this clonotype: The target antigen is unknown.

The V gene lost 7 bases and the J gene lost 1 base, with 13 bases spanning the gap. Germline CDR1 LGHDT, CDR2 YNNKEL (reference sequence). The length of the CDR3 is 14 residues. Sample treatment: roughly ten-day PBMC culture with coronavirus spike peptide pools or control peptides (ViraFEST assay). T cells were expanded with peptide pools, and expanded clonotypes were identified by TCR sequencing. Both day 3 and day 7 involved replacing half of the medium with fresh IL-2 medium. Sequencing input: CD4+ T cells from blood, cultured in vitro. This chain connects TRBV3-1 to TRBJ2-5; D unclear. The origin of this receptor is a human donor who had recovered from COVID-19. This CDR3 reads CASNRYGSQETQYF. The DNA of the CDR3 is TGTGCCAGCAATAGGTACGGCTCCCAAGAGACCCAGTACTTC.